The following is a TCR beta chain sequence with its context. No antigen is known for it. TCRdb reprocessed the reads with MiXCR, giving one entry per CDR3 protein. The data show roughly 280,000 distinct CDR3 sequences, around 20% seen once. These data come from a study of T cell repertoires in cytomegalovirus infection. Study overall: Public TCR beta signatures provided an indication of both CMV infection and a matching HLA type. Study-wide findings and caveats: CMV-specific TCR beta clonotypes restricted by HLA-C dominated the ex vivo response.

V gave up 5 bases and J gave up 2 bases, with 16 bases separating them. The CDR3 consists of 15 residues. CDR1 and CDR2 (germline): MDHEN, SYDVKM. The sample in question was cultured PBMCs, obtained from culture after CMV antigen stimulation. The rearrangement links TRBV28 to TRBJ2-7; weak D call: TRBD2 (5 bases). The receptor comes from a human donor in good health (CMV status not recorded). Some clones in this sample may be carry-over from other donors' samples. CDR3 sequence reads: CASSHAGRVPYEQYF. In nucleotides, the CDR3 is TGTGCCAGCAGTCACGCCGGGCGGGTGCCCTACGAGCAGTACTTC. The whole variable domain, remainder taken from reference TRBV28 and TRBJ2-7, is DVKVTQSSRYLVKRTGEKVFLECVQDMDHENMFWYRQDPGLGLRLIYFSYDVKMKEKGDIPEGYSVSREKKERFSLILESASTNQTSMYLCASSHAGRVPYEQYFGPGTRLTVT.